These T cell receptor beta chains were read from a single sample in a study of control samples from healthy donors and cancer patients. Assay: immunoSEQ multiplex PCR; the TCRdb copy retains only in-frame clones and omits some. This table holds some 71,000 clones, approximately 87% found once. The sample taken for sequencing was PBMCs. Receptor source: a woman in her forties or fifties with head and neck cancer. Each CDR3 is given with its conserved first and last residue. A D gene is named only where the DNA matches it firmly. A clone size is listed for some rows: how often the clone was seen (once, few, many), or a class if it is expanded.

TRBJ2-3 NA TRBV7-2 NA TGTGCCAGCAGTCTTAGACCTACTTGGGGGGGCGGGGAAGATACGCAGTATTTT CASSLRPTWGGGEDTQYF
TRBJ1-1 NA TRBV6-1 NA TGTGCCAGCAGTGATCAACCCGGGAGCACTGAAGCTTTCTTT CASSDQPGSTEAFF
TRBJ1-5 NA TRBV7-3 NA TGTGCCAGCAGCTTAATAGCCCTCACGGGTCGGGTTCAGCCCCAGCATTTT CASSLIALTGRVQPQHF
TRBJ2-7 NA TRBV5-1 NA TGCGCCAGCAGCTCCTCCTACGAGCAGTACTTC CASSSSYEQYF
TRBJ2-7 NA TRBV5-1 NA TGCGCCAGCAGCTTGCGAGCTGACAGGCCCTACGAGCAGTACTTC CASSLRADRPYEQYF
TRBJ1-1 NA TRBV28 NA TGTGCCAGCAGTACAATAGATTCCTCGTTCCCTGAAGCTTTCTTT CASSTIDSSFPEAFF
TRBJ1-5 NA TRBV5-6 NA TGTGCCAGCAGCTACTCGGCTGGACAGCCCCAGCATTTT CASSYSAGQPQHF
TRBJ1-1 NA TRBV30 NA TGTGCCTGGGGGGGGACTATAACAGGTTTTGGTTTTGCCCAACAGAACACTGAAGCTTTCTTT CAWGGTITGFGFAQQNTEAFF
TRBJ2-7 NA TRBV11-2 NA TGTGCCAGCAGCTTAGCGGTCGGAATGTACGAGCAGTACTTC CASSLAVGMYEQYF
TRBJ1-2 NA TRBV19 NA TGTGCCAGTAGTCTAGGGCGGGTTTCCAACTATGGCTACACCTTC CASSLGRVSNYGYTF
TRBJ1-3 NA TRBV11-2 once TGTGCCAGCAGCTTAGGTCACGGCCGCTCTGGAAACACCATATATTTT CASSLGHGRSGNTIYF
TRBJ2-1 TRBD2 TRBV19 NA TGTGCCAGTAGTATGCAAGCGGGGGGGAATGAGCAGTTCTTC CASSMQAGGNEQFF
TRBJ1-6 TRBD1 TRBV9 NA TGTGCCAGCAGCCCCCGACAGGGGGATTCACCCCTCCACTTT CASSPRQGDSPLHF
TRBJ2-3 NA TRBV30 NA TGTGCCTCATACCGAGGATTCACGCAGTATTTT CASYRGFTQYF
TRBJ2-5 NA TRBV18 NA TGTGCCAGCTCACCACAGCCGCCAGAGGAGACCCAGTACTTC CASSPQPPEETQYF
TRBJ2-5 TRBD2 TRBV3-1/TRBV3-2 NA TGTGCCAGCAGCCAAGTGGCGGCCGGGGGGGCCCAAGAGACCCAGTACTTC CASSQVAAGGAQETQYF
TRBJ2-6 NA TRBV29-1 once TGCAGCGTAGAGACCGACTTAAACTCTGGGGCCAACGTCCTGACTTTC CSVETDLNSGANVLTF
TRBJ1-5 NA TRBV7-9 NA TGTGCCAGCAGCTTAGTAGTAGGGCCCAGTAGAAGCAATCAGCCCCAGCATTTT CASSLVVGPSRSNQPQHF
TRBJ1-2 NA TRBV28 NA TGTGCCAGCAGTTTTCGGGCCGCTAACTATGGCTACACCTTC CASSFRAANYGYTF
TRBJ1-5 NA TRBV27 NA TGTGCCAGCAGTCCGGGGATTAGCGGCAATCAGCCCCAGCATTTT CASSPGISGNQPQHF
TRBJ2-5 NA TRBV27 NA TGTGCCAGCATGGAGGGGAAGACCCAGTACTTC CASMEGKTQYF
TRBJ1-6 NA TRBV6-5 NA TGTGCCAGCAGCCTTGGACGGCTAAATTCACCCCTCCACTTT CASSLGRLNSPLHF
TRBJ2-1 NA TRBV7-8 NA TGTGCCAGCAGCTCCCGGCTGAACAATGAGCAGTTCTTC CASSSRLNNEQFF
TRBJ1-2 NA TRBV19 NA TGTGCCAGTAGTCGGCTCAGAAGGGAAAACTATGGCTACACCTTC CASSRLRRENYGYTF
TRBJ2-3 NA TRBV7-2 NA TGTGCCAGCAGCTTAGCGGGGGACCTCTACACAGATACGCAGTATTTT CASSLAGDLYTDTQYF
TRBJ2-3 TRBD2 TRBV6-5 NA TGTGCCAGCAGTATACGGACTAGCGGCACAGATACGCAGTATTTT CASSIRTSGTDTQYF
TRBJ1-1 NA TRBV16 NA TGTGCCAGCAGCCAGTCGGGGACTAATAGGAACACTGAAGCTTTCTTT CASSQSGTNRNTEAFF
TRBJ1-1 NA TRBV19 NA TGTGCCAGTAGTACGACAGCGATGAACACTGAAGCTTTCTTT CASSTTAMNTEAFF
TRBJ1-3 NA TRBV7-2 NA TGTGCCAGCAGCCCGACCCTGTGGGGGACGGGAAACACCATATATTTT CASSPTLWGTGNTIYF
TRBJ2-7 NA TRBV28 NA TGTGCCAGCCTGGGGGAGGACAGCTACGAGCAGTACTTC CASLGEDSYEQYF
TRBJ1-1 NA TRBV19 NA TGTGCCAGTGCCAGGACGGGGGGGAGAGAAGCTTTCTTT CASARTGGREAFF
TRBJ2-6 NA TRBV27 NA TGTGCCAGCAGTTCCCCCGCCTCCTCTGGGGCCAACGTCCTGACTTTC CASSSPASSGANVLTF
TRBJ2-2 TRBD2 TRBV18 NA TGTGCCAGCTCACGGCTAGCGGGGGAACGCGGGGAGCTGTTTTTT CASSRLAGERGELFF
TRBJ2-7 NA TRBV5-1 NA TGCGCCAGCAGCCCAGATGGGGACTACGAGCAGTACTTC CASSPDGDYEQYF
TRBJ1-1 NA TRBV3-1/TRBV3-2 NA TGTGCCAGCAGCCAAGAGGAGGGCGCGGCTTTCTTT CASSQEEGAAFF
TRBJ2-1 NA TRBV11-2 NA TGTGCCAGCAGCTTAGTCACAGGCACCTACAATGAGCAGTTCTTC CASSLVTGTYNEQFF
TRBJ2-1 NA TRBV7-2 NA TGTGCCAGCAGCTCCACACCTTACAATGAGCAGTTCTTC CASSSTPYNEQFF
TRBJ2-1 NA TRBV7-3 NA TGTGCCAGCAGTTCCTTACAGGGTCAGGACAATGAGCAGTTCTTC CASSSLQGQDNEQFF
TRBJ2-5 TRBD1 TRBV5-4 NA TGTGCCAGCAGCCAGACAGGGCGTGGGAAAGAGACCCAGTACTTC CASSQTGRGKETQYF
TRBJ2-7 NA TRBV12-2 NA TGTGCAAGTCGCTTACCCCTCTCGGGGGGCCTTTCCTACGAGCAGTACTTC CASRLPLSGGLSYEQYF
TRBJ1-6 TRBD1 TRBV7-6 NA TGTGCCAGCAGCCCGGGACAGGGAGTTAATTCACCCCTCCACTTT CASSPGQGVNSPLHF
TRBJ1-5 NA TRBV5-4 NA TGTGCCAGCAGCTTGGCCGTCCAGGACCCGAGGGTTCAGCCCCAGCATTTT CASSLAVQDPRVQPQHF
TRBJ2-3 TRBD2 TRBV19 NA TGTGCCAGTAGTCGGGCTAGCGGGGTCACAGATACGCAGTATTTT CASSRASGVTDTQYF
TRBJ1-4 NA TRBV4-2 once TGTGCCAGCAGCCCACGGGGAGGGATGGATGAAAAACTGTTTTTT CASSPRGGMDEKLFF
TRBJ1-1 NA TRBV2 NA TGTGCCAGCAGTGAGTGGCAGAACACTGAAGCTTTCTTT CASSEWQNTEAFF
TRBJ2-5 TRBD2 TRBV7-2 NA TGTGCCAGCAGCGAGAGACCCGCGGGGGGGCCAGGGGTTCGGGAGACCCAGTACTTC CASSERPAGGPGVRETQYF
TRBJ2-4 TRBD1 TRBV5-6 NA TGTGCCAGCAGCTTCAGTACCGGGACAGGGGGAAACATTCAGTACTTC CASSFSTGTGGNIQYF
TRBJ2-2 NA TRBV27 once TGTGCCAGCAGCCTAGGAGCAGGAGTCACCGGGGAGCTGTTTTTT CASSLGAGVTGELFF
TRBJ2-7 TRBD1 TRBV7-6 NA TGTGCCAGCAGTCCAACGGGACAGGGATCCTACGAGCAGCACTTC CASSPTGQGSYEQHF
TRBJ1-1 NA TRBV20-1 NA TGCAGTGCTAGTTCGGGCCAGTTAAGGTCTGAAGCTTTCTTT CSASSGQLRSEAFF
TRBJ2-3 NA TRBV28 NA TGTGCCAGCAGTTTATTGTATACGCAGTATTTT CASSLLYTQYF
TRBJ2-1 TRBD2 TRBV15 few TGTGCCACCAGCAGAGATCGGGGACTAGCGGGGGTTGAGCAGTTCTTC CATSRDRGLAGVEQFF
TRBJ1-1 NA TRBV30 NA TGTGCCTGGAGCAGCGGGGGGGGGAGGGACACTGAAGCTTTCTTT CAWSSGGGRDTEAFF
TRBJ1-2 TRBD1 TRBV6-5 NA TGTGCCAGCCGAGCCCGGACAGGGGGCCCTTATGGCTACACCTTC CASRARTGGPYGYTF
TRBJ2-5 NA TRBV9 NA TGTGCCAGCAGCGTTACAGGAAACCAAGAGACCCAGTACTTC CASSVTGNQETQYF